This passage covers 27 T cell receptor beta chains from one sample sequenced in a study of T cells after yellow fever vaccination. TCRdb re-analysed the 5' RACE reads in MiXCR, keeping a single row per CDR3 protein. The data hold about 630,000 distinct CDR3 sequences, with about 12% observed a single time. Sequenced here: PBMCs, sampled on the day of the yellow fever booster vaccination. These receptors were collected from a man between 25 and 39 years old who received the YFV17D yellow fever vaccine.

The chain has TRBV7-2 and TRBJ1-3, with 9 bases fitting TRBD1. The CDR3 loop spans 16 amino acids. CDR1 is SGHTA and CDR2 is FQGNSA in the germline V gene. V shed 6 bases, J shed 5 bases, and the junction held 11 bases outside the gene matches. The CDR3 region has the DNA TGTGCCAGCAGTTACCGACAGGGGGATCGAAGAAACACCATATATTTT. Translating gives CASSYRQGDRRNTIYF.

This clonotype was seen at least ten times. The CDR3 loop is CASSYPKGIEQYF. In nucleotides, the CDR3 is TGTGCCAGCAGTTACCCCAAGGGTATCGAGCAGTACTTC. This chain joins TRBV6-5 and TRBJ2-7; no clear D gene. The germline CDR1 and CDR2 sequences are MNHEY and SVGAGI. The V end was cut by 2 bases, the J end by 6 bases, with 11 bases between. This CDR3 has 13 residues.

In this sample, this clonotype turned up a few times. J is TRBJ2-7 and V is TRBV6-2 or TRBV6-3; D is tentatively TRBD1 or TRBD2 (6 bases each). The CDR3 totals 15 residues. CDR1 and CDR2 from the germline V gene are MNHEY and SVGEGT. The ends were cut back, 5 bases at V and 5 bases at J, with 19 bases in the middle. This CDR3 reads CASSVGGGGIDEQYF. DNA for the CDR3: TGTGCCAGCAGTGTAGGGGGAGGTGGGATCGACGAGCAGTACTTC.

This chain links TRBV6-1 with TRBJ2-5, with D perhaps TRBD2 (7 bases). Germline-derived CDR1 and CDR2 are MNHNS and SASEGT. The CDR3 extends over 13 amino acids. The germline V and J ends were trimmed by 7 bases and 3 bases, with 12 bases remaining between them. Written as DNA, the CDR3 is TGTGCCAGCAAAAGGGGGGGGGAAGAGACCCAGTACTTC. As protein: CASKRGGEETQYF.

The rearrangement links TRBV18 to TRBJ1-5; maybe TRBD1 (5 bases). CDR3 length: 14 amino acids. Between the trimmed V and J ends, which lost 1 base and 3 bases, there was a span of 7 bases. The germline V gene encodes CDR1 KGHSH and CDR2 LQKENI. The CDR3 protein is CASSPQGPNQPQHF. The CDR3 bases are TGTGCCAGCTCACCACAGGGGCCCAATCAGCCCCAGCATTTT.

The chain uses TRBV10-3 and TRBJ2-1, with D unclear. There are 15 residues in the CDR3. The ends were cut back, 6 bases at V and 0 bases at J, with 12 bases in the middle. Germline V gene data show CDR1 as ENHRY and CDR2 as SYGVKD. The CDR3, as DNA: TGTGCCATCAGGGGTGACCCTTACTCCTACAATGAGCAGTTCTTC. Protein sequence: CAIRGDPYSYNEQFF.

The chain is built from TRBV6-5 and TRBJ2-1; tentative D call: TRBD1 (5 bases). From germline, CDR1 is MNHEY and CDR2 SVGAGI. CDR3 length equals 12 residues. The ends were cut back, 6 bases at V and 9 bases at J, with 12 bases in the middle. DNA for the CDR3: TGTGCCAGCAGGTTGGGGCCGGGTGAGCAGTTCTTC. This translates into CASRLGPGEQFF.

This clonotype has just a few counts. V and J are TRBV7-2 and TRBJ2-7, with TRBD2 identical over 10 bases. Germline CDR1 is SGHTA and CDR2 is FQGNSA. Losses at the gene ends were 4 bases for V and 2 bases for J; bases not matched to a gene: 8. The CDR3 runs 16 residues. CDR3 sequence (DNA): TGTGCCAGCAGCTCTTGGGCTAGCGGGAGAACCTACGAGCAGTACTTC. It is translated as CASSSWASGRTYEQYF.

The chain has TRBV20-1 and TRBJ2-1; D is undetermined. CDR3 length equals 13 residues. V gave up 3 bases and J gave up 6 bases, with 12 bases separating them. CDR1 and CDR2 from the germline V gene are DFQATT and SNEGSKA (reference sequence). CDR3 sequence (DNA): TGCAGTGCTAGTCGGTTGAGGTCCAATGAGCAGTTCTTC. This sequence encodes CSASRLRSNEQFF.

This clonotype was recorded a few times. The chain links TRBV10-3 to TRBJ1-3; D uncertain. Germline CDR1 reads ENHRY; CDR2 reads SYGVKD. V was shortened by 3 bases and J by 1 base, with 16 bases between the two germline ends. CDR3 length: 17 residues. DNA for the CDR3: TGTGCCATCAGTGACCCGACCAGGATCGTATCTGGAAACACCATATATTTT. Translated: CAISDPTRIVSGNTIYF.

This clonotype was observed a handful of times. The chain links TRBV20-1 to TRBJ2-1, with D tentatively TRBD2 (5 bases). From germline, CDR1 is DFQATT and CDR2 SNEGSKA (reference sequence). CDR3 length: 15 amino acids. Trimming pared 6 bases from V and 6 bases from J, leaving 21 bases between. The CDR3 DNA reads TGCAGTGCACGAGGGTTAGATAAACAACCCAATGAGCAGTTCTTC. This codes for CSARGLDKQPNEQFF.

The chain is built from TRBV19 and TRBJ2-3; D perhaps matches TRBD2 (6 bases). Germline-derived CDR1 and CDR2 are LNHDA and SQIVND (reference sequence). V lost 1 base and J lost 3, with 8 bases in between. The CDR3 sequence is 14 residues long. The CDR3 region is CASSIGGITDTQYF. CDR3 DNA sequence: TGTGCCAGTAGTATAGGCGGGATAACAGATACGCAGTATTTT. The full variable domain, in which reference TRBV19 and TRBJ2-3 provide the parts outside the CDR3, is DGGITQSPKYLFRKEGQNVTLSCEQNLNHDAMYWYRQDPGQGLRLIYYSQIVNDFQKGDIAEGYSVSREKKESFPLTVTSAQKNPTAFYLCASSIGGITDTQYFGPGTRLTVL.

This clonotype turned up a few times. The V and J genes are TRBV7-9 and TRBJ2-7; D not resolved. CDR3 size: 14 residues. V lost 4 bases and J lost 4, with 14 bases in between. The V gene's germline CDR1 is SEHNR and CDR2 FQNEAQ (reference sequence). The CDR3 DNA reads TGTGCCAGCAGCTCGTTGTCTCTTACTTACGAGCAGTACTTC. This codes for CASSSLSLTYEQYF. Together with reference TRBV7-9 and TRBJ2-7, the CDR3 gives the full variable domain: DTGVSQNPRHKITKRGQNVTFRCDPISEHNRLYWYRQTLGQGPEFLTYFQNEAQLEKSRLLSDRFSAERPKGSFSTLEIQRTEQGDSAMYLCASSSLSLTYEQYFGPGTRLTVT.

The CDR3 nucleotides are TGCAGTGCTAGCGGGGAAGAGACCCAGTACTTC. Translation: CSASGEETQYF. The chain has TRBV20-1 and TRBJ2-5, with a possible D match to TRBD2 (5 bases). CDR1 is DFQATT and CDR2 is SNEGSKA in the germline V gene (reference sequence). The CDR3 sequence is 11 residues long. V was shortened by 3 bases and J by 3 bases, with 5 bases between the two germline ends.

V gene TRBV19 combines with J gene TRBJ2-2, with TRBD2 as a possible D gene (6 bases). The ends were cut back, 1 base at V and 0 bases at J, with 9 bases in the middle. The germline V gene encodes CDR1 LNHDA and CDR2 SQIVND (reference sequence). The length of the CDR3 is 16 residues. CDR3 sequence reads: CASSIVGLTNTGELFF. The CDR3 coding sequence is TGTGCCAGTAGTATAGTGGGACTTACGAACACCGGGGAGCTGTTTTTT.

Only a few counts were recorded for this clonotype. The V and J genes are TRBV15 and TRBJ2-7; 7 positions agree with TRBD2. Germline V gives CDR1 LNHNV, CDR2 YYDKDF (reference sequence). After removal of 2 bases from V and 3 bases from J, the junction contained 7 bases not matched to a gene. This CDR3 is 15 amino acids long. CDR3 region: CATSRPASGNYEQYF. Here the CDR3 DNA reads TGTGCCACCAGCAGACCGGCTAGCGGCAACTACGAGCAGTACTTC.

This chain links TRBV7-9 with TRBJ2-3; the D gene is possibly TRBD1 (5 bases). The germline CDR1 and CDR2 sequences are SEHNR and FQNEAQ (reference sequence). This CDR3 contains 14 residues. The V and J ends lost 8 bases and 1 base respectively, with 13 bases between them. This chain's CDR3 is CASPGAVGTDTQYF. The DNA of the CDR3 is TGTGCCAGCCCTGGGGCGGTTGGCACAGATACGCAGTATTTT.

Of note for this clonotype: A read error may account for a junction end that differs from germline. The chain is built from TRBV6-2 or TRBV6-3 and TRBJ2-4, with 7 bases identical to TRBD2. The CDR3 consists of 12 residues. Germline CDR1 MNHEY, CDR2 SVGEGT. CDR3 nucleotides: TGTGCCAGCGGGATAGCGGGTGTAGGGAAGCTTTTC. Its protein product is CASGIAGVGKLF.

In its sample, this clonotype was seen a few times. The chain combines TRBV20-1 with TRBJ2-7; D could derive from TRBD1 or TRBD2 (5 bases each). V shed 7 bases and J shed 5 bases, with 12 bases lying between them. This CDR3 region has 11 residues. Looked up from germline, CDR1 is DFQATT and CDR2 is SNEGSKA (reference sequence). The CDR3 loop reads CSGREGNEQYF. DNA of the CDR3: TGCAGTGGCCGTGAGGGGAACGAGCAGTACTTC.

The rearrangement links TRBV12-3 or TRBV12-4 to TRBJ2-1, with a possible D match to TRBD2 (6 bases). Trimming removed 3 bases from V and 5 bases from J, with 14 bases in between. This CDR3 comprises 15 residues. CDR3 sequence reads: CASSFSGSGNNEQFF. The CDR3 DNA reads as TGTGCCAGCAGTTTTTCCGGTAGCGGAAACAATGAGCAGTTCTTC.

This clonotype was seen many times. The DNA for the CDR3 is TGTGCCAGCAGCTTAGGCGGGAGGTTTGAGACCCAGTACTTC. Translation gives CASSLGGRFETQYF. The rearrangement joins TRBV7-2 to TRBJ2-5, with 8 bases that match TRBD2. The V gene's germline CDR1 is SGHTA and CDR2 FQGNSA. The V segment lost 1 base and the J segment 5 bases; nucleotides outside the gene matches: 3. This CDR3 has 14 residues.

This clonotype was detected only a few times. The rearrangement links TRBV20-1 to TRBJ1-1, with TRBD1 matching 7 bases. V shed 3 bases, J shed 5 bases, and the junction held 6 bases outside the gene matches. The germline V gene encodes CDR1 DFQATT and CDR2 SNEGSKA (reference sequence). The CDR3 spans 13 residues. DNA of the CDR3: TGCAGTGCTAGTCACAGGGGAAGGACTGAAGCTTTCTTT. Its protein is CSASHRGRTEAFF.

The CDR3 reads CASSKTPNRNTGELFF. In nucleotides, the CDR3 is TGTGCCAGCAGCAAGACCCCTAACAGGAACACCGGGGAGCTGTTTTTT. The genes are TRBV7-2 and TRBJ2-2; the D is unclear. Trimming removed 5 bases at V and 1 base at J, with 14 bases between. Germline CDR1 is SGHTA and CDR2 is FQGNSA. This CDR3 has 16 residues.

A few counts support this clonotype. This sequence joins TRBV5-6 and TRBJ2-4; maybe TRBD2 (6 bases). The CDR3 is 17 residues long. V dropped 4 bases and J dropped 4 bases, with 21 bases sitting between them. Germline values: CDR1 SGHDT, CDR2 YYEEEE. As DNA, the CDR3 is TGTGCCAGCAGCCCTTGGAGGGCTAAGGAGAATAAAAACATTCAGTACTTC. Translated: CASSPWRAKENKNIQYF. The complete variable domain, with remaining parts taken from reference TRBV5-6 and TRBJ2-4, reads DAGVTQSPTHLIKTRGQQVTLRCSPKSGHDTVSWYQQALGQGPQFIFQYYEEEERQRGNFPDRFSGHQFPNYSSELNVNALLLGDSALYLCASSPWRAKENKNIQYFGAGTRLSVL.

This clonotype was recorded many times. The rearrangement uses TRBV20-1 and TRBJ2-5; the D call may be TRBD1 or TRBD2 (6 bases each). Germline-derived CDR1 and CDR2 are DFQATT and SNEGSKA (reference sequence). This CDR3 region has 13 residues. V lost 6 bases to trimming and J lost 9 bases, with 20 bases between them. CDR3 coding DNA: TGCAGTGCACGGGCGGAGGGGGGTTGGGCCCAGTACTTC. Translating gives CSARAEGGWAQYF.

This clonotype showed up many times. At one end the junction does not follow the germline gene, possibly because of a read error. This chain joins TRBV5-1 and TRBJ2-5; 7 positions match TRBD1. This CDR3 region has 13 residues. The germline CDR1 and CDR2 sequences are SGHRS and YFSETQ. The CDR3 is CASSSGQAETQYF. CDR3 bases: TGTGCCAGCAGCTCCGGACAGGCGGAGACCCAGTACTTC.

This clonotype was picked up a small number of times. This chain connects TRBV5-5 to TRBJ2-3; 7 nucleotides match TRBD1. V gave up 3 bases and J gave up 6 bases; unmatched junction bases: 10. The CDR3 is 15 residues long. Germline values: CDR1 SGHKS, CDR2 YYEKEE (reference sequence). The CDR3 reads CASSSITGVGDTQYF. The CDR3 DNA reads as TGTGCCAGCAGCTCCATAACAGGGGTTGGCGATACGCAGTATTTT.